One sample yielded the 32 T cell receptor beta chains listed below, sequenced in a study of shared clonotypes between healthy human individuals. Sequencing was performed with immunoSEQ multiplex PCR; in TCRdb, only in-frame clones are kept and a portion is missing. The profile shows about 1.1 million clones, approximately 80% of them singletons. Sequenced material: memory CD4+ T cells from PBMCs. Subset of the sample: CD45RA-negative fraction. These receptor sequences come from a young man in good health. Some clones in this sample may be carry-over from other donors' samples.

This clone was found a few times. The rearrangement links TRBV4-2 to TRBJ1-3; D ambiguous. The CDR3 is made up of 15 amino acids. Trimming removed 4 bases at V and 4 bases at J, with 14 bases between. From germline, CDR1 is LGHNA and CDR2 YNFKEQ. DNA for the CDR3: TGTGCCAGCAGCCTTCACCGGACCACCGGAAACACCATATATTTT. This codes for CASSLHRTTGNTIYF.

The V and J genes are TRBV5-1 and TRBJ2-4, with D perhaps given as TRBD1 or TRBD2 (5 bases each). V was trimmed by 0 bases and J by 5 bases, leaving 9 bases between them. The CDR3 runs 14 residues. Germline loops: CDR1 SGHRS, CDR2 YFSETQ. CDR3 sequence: CASSLGDAQNIQYF. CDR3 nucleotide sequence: TGCGCCAGCAGCTTGGGGGACGCCCAAAACATTCAGTACTTC.

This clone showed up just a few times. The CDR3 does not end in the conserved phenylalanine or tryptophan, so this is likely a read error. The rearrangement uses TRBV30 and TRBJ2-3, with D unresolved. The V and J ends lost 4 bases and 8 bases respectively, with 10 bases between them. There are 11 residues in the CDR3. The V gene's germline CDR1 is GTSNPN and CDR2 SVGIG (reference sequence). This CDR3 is CAWKPVGTQYS. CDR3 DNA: TGTGCCTGGAAACCCGTGGGTACGCAGTATTCT.

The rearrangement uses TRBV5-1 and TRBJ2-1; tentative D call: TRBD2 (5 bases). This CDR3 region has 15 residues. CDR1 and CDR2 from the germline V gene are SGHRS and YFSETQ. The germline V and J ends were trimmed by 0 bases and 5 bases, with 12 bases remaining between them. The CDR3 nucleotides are TGCGCCAGCAGCTTGGCCCAAGCGGTAAACAATGAGCAGTTCTTC. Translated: CASSLAQAVNNEQFF. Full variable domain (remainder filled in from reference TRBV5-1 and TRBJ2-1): KAGVTQTPRYLIKTRGQQVTLSCSPISGHRSVSWYQQTPGQGLQFLFEYFSETQRNKGNFPGRFSGRQFSNSRSEMNVSTLELGDSALYLCASSLAQAVNNEQFFGPGTRLTVL.

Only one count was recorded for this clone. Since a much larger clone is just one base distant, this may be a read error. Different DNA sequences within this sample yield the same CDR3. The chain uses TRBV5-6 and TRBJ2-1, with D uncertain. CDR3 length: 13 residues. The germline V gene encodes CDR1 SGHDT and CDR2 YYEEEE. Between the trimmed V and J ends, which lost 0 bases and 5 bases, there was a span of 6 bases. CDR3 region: CASSLGRNNEQFF. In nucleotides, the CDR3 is TGTGCCAGCAGCTTGGGTAGAAACAATGAGCAGTTCTTC.

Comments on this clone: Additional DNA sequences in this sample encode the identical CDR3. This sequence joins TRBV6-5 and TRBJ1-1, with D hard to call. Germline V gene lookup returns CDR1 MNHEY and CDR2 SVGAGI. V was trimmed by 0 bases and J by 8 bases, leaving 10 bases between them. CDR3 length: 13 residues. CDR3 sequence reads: CASSYSRGREAFF. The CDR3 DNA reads TGTGCCAGCAGTTACTCTCGAGGCAGAGAAGCTTTCTTT.

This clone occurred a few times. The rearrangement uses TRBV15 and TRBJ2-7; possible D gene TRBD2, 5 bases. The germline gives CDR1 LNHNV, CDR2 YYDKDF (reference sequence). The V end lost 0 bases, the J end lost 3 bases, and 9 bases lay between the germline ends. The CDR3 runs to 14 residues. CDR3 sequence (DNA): TGTGCCACCAGCAGAGAGGAGGAAATCTACGAGCAGTACTTC. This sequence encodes CATSREEEIYEQYF.

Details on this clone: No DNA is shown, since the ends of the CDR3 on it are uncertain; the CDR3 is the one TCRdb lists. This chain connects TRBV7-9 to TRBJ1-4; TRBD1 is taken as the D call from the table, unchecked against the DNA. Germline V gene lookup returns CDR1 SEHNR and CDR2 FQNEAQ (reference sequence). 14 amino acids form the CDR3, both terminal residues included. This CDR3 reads CASSLFAGMKNCFF.

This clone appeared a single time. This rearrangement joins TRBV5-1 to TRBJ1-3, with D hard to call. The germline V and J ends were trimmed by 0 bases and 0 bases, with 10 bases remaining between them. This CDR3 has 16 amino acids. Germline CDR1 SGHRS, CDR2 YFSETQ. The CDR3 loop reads CASSLAAQSSGNTIYF. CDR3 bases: TGCGCCAGCAGCTTGGCCGCGCAGAGCTCTGGAAACACCATATATTTT. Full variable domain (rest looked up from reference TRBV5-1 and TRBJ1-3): KAGVTQTPRYLIKTRGQQVTLSCSPISGHRSVSWYQQTPGQGLQFLFEYFSETQRNKGNFPGRFSGRQFSNSRSEMNVSTLELGDSALYLCASSLAAQSSGNTIYFGEGSWLTVV.

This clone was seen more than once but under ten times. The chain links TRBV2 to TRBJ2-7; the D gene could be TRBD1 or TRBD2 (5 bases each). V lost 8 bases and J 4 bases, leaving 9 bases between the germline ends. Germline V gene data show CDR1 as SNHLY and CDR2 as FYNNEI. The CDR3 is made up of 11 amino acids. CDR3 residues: CASGTEYEQYF. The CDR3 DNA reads TGTGCCAGCGGGACGGAATACGAGCAGTACTTC.

CDR3 amino acids: CASSQGRGGPFEQYF. The CDR3 DNA sequence: TGCGCCAGCAGCCAAGGGAGGGGAGGACCTTTTGAGCAGTACTTC. The chain uses TRBV4-1 and TRBJ2-7, with D perhaps matching TRBD2 (6 bases). The CDR3 has 15 amino acids. The germline V and J ends were trimmed by 1 base and 7 bases, with 17 bases remaining between them. Germline values: CDR1 MGHRA, CDR2 YSYEKL.

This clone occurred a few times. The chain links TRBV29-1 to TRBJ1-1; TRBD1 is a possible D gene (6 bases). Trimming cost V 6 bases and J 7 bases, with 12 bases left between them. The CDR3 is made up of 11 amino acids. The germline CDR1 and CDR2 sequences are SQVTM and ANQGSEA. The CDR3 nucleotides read TGCAGCGTACAACAGGGTGATGAAGCTTTCTTT. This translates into CSVQQGDEAFF.

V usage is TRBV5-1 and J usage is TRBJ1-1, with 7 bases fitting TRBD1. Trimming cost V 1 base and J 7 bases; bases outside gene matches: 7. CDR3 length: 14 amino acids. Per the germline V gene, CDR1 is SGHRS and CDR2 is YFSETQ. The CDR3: CASSLLSRDSEAFF. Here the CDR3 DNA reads TGCGCCAGCAGCTTGCTTAGCAGGGACAGTGAAGCTTTCTTT.

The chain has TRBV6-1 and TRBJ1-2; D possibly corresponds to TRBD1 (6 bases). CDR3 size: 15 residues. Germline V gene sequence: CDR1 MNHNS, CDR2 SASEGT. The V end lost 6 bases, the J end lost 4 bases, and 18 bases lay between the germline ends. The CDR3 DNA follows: TGTGCCAGCAGGGCAAATGACGGAGGGGGCTATGGCTACACCTTC. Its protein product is CASRANDGGGYGYTF.

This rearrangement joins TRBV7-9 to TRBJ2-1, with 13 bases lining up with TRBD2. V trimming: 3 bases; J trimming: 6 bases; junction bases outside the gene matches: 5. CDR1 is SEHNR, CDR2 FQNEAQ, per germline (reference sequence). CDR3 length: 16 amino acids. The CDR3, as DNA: TGTGCCAGCAGCTTGAAACTAGCGGGAGGGCGCAATGAGCAGTTCTTC. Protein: CASSLKLAGGRNEQFF.

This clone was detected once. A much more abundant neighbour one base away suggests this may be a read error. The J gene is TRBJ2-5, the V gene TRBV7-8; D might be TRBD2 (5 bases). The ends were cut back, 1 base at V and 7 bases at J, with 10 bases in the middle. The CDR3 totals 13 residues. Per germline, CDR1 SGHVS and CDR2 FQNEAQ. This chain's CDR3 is CASSLGGLATQYF. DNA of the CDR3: TGTGCCAGCAGCTTAGGAGGGCTAGCGACCCAGTACTTC. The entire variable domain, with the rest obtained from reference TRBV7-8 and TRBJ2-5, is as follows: GAGVSQSPRYKVAKRGQDVALRCDPISGHVSLFWYQQALGQGPEFLTYFQNEAQLDKSGLPSDRFFAERPEGSVSTLKIQRTQQEDSAVYLCASSLGGLATQYFGPGTRLLVL.

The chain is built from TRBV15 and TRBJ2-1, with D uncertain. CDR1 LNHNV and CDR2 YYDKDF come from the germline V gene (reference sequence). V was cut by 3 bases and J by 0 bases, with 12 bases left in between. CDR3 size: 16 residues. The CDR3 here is CATSRGDPSSYNEQFF. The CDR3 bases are TGTGCCACCAGCAGGGGCGACCCCAGCTCCTACAATGAGCAGTTCTTC.

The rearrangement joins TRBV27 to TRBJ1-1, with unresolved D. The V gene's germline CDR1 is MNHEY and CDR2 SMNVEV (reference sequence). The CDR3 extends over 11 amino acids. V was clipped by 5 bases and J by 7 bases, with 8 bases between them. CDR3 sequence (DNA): TGTGCCAGCAGTGGTATCGGTGAAGCTTTCTTT. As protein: CASSGIGEAFF.

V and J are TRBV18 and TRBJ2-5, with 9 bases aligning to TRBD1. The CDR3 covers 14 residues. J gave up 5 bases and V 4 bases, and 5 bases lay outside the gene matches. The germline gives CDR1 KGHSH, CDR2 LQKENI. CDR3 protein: CASSRDRALETQYF. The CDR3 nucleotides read TGTGCCAGCTCACGGGACAGGGCTTTGGAGACCCAGTACTTC.

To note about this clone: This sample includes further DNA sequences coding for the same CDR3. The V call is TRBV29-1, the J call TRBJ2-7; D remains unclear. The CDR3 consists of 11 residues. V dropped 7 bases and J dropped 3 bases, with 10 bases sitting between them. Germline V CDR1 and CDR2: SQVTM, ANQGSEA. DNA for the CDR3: TGCAGCGCCCGGTGGGGCTACGAGCAGTACTTC. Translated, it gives CSARWGYEQYF.

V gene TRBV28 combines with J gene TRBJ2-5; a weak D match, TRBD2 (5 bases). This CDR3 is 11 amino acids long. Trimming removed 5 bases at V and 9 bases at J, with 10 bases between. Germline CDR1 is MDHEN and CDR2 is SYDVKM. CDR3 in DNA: TGTGCCAGCAGTATATCCGGGGCCCAGTACTTC. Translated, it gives CASSISGAQYF.

CDR3 nucleotides: TGCGCCAGCAGTGAGACTCTGAACACTGAAGCTTTCTTT. Translated, it gives CASSETLNTEAFF. The gene calls are TRBV10-1 and TRBJ1-1; D is ambiguous. Germline CDR1 reads WNHNN; CDR2 reads SYGVQD (reference sequence). The V and J ends lost 2 bases and 0 bases respectively, with 4 bases between them. CDR3 length: 13 amino acids.

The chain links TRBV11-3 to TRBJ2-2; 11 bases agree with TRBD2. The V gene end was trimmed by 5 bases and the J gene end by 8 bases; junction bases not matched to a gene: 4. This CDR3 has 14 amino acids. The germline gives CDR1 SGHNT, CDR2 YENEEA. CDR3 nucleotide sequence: TGTGCCAGCAGCCCACTAGCGGGGGCGGGGGAGCTGTTTTTT. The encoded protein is CASSPLAGAGELFF.

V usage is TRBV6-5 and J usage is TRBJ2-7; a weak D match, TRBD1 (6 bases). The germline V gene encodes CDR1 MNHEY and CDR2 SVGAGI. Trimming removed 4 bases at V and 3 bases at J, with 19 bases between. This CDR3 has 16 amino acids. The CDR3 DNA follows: TGTGCCAGCAGTTCCGCGTTCCCCGGACAGTACTACGAGCAGTACTTC. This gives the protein CASSSAFPGQYYEQYF.

The DNA for the CDR3 is TGCAGCGTTGGTGGTTTTAACCTACGGGAGCAGTACTTC. Protein: CSVGGFNLREQYF. This chain links TRBV29-1 with TRBJ2-7; D ambiguous. From germline, CDR1 is SQVTM and CDR2 ANQGSEA. V lost 4 bases and J 7 bases, leaving 17 bases between the germline ends. The CDR3 is 13 residues long.

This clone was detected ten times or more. This CDR3 is CSVEDRAGWGLQETQYF. The CDR3 DNA reads as TGCAGCGTTGAAGATAGGGCGGGGTGGGGGTTACAAGAGACCCAGTACTTC. V usage is TRBV29-1 and J usage is TRBJ2-5; possibly TRBD2 for D (6 bases). CDR1 SQVTM and CDR2 ANQGSEA come from the germline V gene. Trimming stripped 0 bases from V and 2 bases from J, with 19 bases between. The CDR3 length is 17 residues. Based on the CDR3 plus reference TRBV29-1 and TRBJ2-5, the full variable domain is SAVISQKPSRDICQRGTSLTIQCQVDSQVTMMFWYRQQPGQSLTLIATANQGSEATYESGFVIDKFPISRPNLTFSTLTVSNMSPEDSSIYLCSVEDRAGWGLQETQYFGPGTRLLVL.

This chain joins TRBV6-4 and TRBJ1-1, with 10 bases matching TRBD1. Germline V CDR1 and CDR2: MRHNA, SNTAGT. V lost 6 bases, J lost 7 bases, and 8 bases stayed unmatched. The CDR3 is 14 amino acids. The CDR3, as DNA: TGTGCCAGCAGCGCTTTCGGGACAGGGGATGAAGCTTTCTTT. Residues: CASSAFGTGDEAFF.

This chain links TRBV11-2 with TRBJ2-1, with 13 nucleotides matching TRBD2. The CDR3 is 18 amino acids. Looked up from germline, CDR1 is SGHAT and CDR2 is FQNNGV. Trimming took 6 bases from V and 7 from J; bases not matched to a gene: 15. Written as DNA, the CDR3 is TGTGCCAGCAGTCAAGGGTTAACTAGCGGGAGGGCCGGGAATGAGCAGTTCTTC. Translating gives CASSQGLTSGRAGNEQFF.

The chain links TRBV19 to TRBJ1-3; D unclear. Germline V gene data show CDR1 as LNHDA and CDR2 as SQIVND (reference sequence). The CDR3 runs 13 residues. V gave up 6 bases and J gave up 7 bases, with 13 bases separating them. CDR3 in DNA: TGTGCCAGTAGAGAGTCGGCTTGGAACACCATATATTTT. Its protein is CASRESAWNTIYF.

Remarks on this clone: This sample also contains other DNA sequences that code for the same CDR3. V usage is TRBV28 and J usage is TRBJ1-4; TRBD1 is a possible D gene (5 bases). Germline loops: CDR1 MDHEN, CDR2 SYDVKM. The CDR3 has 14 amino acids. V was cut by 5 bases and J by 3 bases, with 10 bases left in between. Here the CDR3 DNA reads TGTGCCAGCAGTCCTCCAGGGTCTAATGAAAAACTGTTTTTT. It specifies CASSPPGSNEKLFF.

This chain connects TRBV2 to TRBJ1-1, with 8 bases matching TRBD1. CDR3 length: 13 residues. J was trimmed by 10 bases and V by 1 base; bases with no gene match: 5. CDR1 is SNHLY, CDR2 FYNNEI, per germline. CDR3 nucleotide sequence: TGTGCCAGCAGTGAAGTTGGAGGGACAGGAGCTTTCTTT. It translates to CASSEVGGTGAFF.

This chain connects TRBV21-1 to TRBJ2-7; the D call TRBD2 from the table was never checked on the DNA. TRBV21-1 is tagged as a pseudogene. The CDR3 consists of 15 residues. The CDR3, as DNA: TGTGCCAGCAGCAGGCTAGCGGGCGGAGGCTACGAGCAGTACTTC. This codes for CASSRLAGGGYEQYF.